The clone carrying this T cell receptor (beta chain) was recorded many times. The antigen remains undetermined. Trimming cost V 6 bases and J 2 bases, with 12 bases left between them. The CDR3 consists of 13 residues. The V gene's germline CDR1 is DFQATT and CDR2 SNEGSKA (reference sequence). Per the authors' pipeline: The number of TCRs in each sample had a median of 95,638 and spanned roughly 23,224 to 700,000. Each CDR3 protein gets one entry after TCRdb re-called the RACE reads with MiXCR. None of the V and J calls come from the authors' own analysis; TCRdb made them. Of roughly 50,000 distinct CDR3 sequences detected, approximately 9.9% appear once; the ten largest clones hold about 15%. Time point described: patch test 3, about 24 weeks after DPC sensitization. Indicated treatment: therapeutic diphenylcyclopropenone sensitization with weekly scalp DPC. This specimen belongs to a study of human T cells and chemical hapten exposure. Overall study results and limits: Positively correlated with patch test score were the counts of PT1 expanded TCRs. TCRs exceeding 1 in 1000 frequency stayed unchanged with DPC sensitization.

Sequencing was performed on whole blood, taken in connection with sensitization to the hapten diphenylcyclopropenone (DPC). This chain joins TRBV20-1 and TRBJ2-3; D not resolved. The receptor comes from a woman in her forties with alopecia areata. Some clones in this sample may be carry-over from other donors' samples. Here the CDR3 reads CSAKKTFTDTQYF. The CDR3 coding sequence is TGCAGTGCAAAGAAAACATTCACAGATACGCAGTATTTT.